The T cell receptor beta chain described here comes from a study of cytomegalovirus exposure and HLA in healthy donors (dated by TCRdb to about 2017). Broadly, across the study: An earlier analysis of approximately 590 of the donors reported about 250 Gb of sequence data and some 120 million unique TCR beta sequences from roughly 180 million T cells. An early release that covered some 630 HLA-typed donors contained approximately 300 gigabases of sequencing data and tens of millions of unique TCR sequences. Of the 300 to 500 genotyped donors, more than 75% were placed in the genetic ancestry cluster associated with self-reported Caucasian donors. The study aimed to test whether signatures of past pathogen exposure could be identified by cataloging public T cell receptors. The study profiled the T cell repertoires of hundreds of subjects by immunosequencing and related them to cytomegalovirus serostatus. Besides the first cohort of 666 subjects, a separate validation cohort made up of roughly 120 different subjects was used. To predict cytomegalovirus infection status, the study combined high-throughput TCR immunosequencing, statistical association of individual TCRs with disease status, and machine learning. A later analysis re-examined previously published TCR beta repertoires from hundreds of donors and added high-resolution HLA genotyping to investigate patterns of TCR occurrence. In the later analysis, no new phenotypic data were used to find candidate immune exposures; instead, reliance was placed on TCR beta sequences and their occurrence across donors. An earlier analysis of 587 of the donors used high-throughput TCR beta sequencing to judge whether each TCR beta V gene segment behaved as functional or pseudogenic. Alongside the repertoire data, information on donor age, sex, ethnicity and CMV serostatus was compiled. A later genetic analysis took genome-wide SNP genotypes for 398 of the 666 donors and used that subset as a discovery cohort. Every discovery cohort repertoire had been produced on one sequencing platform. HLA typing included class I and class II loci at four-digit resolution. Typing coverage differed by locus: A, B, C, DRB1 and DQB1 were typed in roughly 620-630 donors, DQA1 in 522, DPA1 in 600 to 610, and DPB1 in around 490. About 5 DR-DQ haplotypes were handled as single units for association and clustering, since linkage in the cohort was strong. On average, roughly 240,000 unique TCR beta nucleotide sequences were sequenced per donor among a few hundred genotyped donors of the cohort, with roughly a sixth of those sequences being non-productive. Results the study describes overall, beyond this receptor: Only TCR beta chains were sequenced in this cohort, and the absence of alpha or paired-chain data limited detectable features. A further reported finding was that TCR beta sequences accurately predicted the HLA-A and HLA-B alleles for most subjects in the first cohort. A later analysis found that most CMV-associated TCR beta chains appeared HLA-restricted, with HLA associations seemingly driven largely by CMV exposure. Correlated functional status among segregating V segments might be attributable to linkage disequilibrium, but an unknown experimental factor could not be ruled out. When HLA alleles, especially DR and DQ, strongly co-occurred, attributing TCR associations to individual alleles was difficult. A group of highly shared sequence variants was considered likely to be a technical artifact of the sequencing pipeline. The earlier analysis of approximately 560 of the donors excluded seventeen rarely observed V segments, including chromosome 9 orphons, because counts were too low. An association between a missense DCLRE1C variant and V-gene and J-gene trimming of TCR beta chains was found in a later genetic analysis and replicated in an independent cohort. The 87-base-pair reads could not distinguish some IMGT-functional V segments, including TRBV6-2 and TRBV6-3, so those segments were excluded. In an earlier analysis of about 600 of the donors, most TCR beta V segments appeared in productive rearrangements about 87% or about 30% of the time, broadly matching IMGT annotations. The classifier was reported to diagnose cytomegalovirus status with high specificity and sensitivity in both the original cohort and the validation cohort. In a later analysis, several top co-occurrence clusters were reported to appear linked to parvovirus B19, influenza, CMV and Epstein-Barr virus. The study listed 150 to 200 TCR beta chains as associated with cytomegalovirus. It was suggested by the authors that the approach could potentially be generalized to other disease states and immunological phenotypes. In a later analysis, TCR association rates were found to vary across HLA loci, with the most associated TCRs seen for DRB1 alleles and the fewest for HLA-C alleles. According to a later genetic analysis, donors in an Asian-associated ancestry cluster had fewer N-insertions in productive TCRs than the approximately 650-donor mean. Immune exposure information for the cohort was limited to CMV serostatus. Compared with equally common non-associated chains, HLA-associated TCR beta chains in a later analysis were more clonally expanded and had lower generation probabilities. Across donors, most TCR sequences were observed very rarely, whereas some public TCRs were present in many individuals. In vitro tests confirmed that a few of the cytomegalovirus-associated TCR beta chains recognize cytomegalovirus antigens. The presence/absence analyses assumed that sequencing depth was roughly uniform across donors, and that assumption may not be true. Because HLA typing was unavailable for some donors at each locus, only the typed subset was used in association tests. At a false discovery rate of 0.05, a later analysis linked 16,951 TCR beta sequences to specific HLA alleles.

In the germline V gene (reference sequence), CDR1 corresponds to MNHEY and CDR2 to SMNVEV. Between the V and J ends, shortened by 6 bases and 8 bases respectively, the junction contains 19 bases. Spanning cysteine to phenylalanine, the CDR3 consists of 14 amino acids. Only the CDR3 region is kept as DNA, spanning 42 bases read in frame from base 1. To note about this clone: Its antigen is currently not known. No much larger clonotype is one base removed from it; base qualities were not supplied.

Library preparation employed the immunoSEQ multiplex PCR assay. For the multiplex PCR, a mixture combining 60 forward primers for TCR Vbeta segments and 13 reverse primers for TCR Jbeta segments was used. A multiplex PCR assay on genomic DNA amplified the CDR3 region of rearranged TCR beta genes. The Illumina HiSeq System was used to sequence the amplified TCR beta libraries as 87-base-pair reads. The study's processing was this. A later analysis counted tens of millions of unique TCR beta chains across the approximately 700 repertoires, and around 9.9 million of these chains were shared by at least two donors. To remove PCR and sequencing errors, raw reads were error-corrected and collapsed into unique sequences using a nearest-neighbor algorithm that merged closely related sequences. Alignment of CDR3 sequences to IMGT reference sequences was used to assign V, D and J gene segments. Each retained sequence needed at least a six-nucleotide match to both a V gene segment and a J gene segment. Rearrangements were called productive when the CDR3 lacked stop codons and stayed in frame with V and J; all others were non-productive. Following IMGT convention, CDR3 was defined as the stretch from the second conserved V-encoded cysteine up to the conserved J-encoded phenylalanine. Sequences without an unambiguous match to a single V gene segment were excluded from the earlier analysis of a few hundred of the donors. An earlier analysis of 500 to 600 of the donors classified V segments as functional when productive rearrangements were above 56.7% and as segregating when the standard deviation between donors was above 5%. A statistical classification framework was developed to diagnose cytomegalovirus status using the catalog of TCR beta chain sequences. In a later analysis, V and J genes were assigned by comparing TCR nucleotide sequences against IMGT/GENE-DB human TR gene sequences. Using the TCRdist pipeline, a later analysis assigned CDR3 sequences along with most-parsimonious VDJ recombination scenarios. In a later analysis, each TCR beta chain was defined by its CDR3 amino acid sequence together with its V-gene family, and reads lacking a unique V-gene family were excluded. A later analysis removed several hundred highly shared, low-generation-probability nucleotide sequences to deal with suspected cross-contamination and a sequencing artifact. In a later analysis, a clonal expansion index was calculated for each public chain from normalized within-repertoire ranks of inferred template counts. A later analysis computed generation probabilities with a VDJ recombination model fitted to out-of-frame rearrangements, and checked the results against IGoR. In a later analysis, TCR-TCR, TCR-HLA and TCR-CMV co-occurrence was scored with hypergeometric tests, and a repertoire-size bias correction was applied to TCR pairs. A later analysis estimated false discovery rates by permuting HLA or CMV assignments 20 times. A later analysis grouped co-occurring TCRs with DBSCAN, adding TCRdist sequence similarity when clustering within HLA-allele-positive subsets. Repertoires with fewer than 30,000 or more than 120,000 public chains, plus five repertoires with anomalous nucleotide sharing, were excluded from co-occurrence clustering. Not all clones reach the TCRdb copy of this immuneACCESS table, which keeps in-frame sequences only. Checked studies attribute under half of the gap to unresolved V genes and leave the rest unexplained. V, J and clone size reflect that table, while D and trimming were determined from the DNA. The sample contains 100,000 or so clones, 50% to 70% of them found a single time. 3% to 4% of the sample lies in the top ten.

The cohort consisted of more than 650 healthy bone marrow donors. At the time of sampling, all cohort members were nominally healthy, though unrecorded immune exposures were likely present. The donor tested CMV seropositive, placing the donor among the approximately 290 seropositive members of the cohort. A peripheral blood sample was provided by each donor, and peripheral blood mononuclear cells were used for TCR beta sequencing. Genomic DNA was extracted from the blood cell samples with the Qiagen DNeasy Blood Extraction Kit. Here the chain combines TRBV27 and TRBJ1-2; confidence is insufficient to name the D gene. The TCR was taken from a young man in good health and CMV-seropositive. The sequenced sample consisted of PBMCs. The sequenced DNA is TGTGCCAGCAGCACCCCGAGTACGGGGAGCGGCTACACCTTC. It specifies CASSTPSTGSGYTF.